Listed below are T cell receptor beta chains from one sample, sequenced in a study of OX40 agonist ivuxolimab in advanced cancers. Assay: immunoSEQ multiplex PCR; the TCRdb copy retains only in-frame clones and omits some. The sample includes approximately 47,000 clones, roughly 90% of them seen just once. Sequenced here: CD4+ or CD8+ T cells sorted from blood, sampled in a trial of the OX40 agonist ivuxolimab. The receptors were sampled from an adult with an advanced solid tumor such as melanoma, head and neck, liver or kidney cancer. Each CDR3 is given with its conserved first and last residue. The order of the fields is clone size, J gene, D gene, V gene, CDR3 DNA, CDR3 protein. The D gene is left open where the match is weak. A row's size may be missing; if present it is once, few, many or a size class.

>-|TRBJ2-7|-|TRBV28
TGTGCCAGCAGTCCTGCTAGATCTGGCCACGAGCAGTACTTC
CASSPARSGHEQYF
>-|TRBJ1-2|-|TRBV5-1
TGCGCCAGCAGCTTGGGGGACGCTCTTGGCTACACCTTC
CASSLGDALGYTF
>-|TRBJ2-7|-|TRBV5-8
TGTGCCAGCAGCTTGGCGGTACGCGTGGGTGTGAACGAGCAGTACTTC
CASSLAVRVGVNEQYF
>-|TRBJ1-5|-|TRBV19
TGTGCCAGTAGTGCTAGGTTACAGGGAGGTGGTAGCAATCAGCCCCAGCATTTT
CASSARLQGGGSNQPQHF
>-|TRBJ2-2|-|TRBV5-1
TGCGCCAGCAGCCCACGGACTAACACCGGGGAGCTGTTTTTT
CASSPRTNTGELFF
>-|TRBJ2-5|-|TRBV28
TGTGCCAGCAGCAAGCCAGGACGCCCAGAGACCCAGTACTTC
CASSKPGRPETQYF
>-|TRBJ2-7|-|TRBV11-2
TGTGCCAGCAGCCCGAGCCACGCGACCTACGAGCAGTACTTC
CASSPSHATYEQYF
>-|TRBJ1-3|-|TRBV29-1
TGCAGCGTTGGGGCAGGGGTAGGAAACACCATATATTTT
CSVGAGVGNTIYF
>-|TRBJ2-1|TRBD2|TRBV2
TGTGCCAGCATCTTAGCGGGGAGGGGTGAGCAGTTCTTC
CASILAGRGEQFF
>-|TRBJ2-7|-|TRBV11-2
TGTGCCAGCAGCTTACCCATCACCACAGGAGGGGAAGAGCAGTACTTC
CASSLPITTGGEEQYF
>-|TRBJ2-2|-|TRBV6-1
TGTGCCAGCAGGACTACAGGGAACACCGGGGAGCTGTTTTTT
CASRTTGNTGELFF
>-|TRBJ1-2|-|TRBV15
TGTGCCACCAGCAGAGATTTAGGGGACCGTACTAACTATGGCTACACCTTC
CATSRDLGDRTNYGYTF
>-|TRBJ2-3|-|TRBV4-1
TGCGCCAGCAGCCAAGACTATACCCCATCCGTCACGCAGTATTTT
CASSQDYTPSVTQYF
>once|TRBJ2-6|-|TRBV9
TGTGCCAGCAGCGTAGCTGGGTCAGGGGGGCCCTCTGGGGCCAACGTCCTGACTTTC
CASSVAGSGGPSGANVLTF
>-|TRBJ2-1|TRBD2|TRBV9
TGTGCCAGCAGCGTATTGGCTAGCGGTCTCCGGGAGCAGTTCTTC
CASSVLASGLREQFF
>-|TRBJ1-4|-|TRBV5-6
TGTGCCAGCAGCCGATTGGATGCAACTAATGAAAAACTGTTTTTT
CASSRLDATNEKLFF
>few|TRBJ1-5|-|TRBV6-1
TGTGCCAGCAGTGAAAGGAGTGGCGGTGGGTGGCATCAGCCCCAGCATTTT
CASSERSGGGWHQPQHF
>-|TRBJ2-3|-|TRBV4-2
TGTGCCAGCAGCCGGCTGGACGGATCCTTCCTAGGGGATACGCAGTATTTT
CASSRLDGSFLGDTQYF
>-|TRBJ1-6|TRBD1|TRBV6-5
TGTGCCAGCAGTTACTCGTACAGGGGGTATAATTCACCCCTCCACTTT
CASSYSYRGYNSPLHF
>-|TRBJ2-5|TRBD1|TRBV27
TGTGCCAGGACTCCGACAGGGCAAGAGACCCAGTACTTC
CARTPTGQETQYF
>-|TRBJ2-1|TRBD2|TRBV6-5
TGTGCCAGCAGTTACTCGGGGACTAGCCTGTTCTTC
CASSYSGTSLFF
>-|TRBJ2-5|-|TRBV6-5
TGTGCCACCACGCCGGACGGGAGTGATACCCAGTACTTC
CATTPDGSDTQYF